What follows describes a single T cell receptor (beta chain). The antigen remains undetermined. The material for each subset, its genomic DNA, was split evenly across several immunoSEQ plates. In the original analysis: Quality scores were absent from the junction-only immunoSEQ sequences, so filtering differed. This table comes from immunoSEQ multiplex PCR, and its TCRdb copy is limited to in-frame clones, with some not included. Clone size and V and J calls were adopted from that table, with D and trimming inferred from the DNA. The sample contains under 650,000 clones, 90% to 96% of which appear only once. These data are taken from a study of shared clonotypes between healthy human individuals. At the level of the study: Donor ages ranged 18 to 49 years: a couple of women, a few men. Regarding the study as a whole: Relative to memory subsets, naive subsets generally showed larger estimated richness.

This CDR3 has 15 amino acids. Germline CDR1 and CDR2: WNHNN and SYGVQD (reference sequence). The J segment lost 0 bases and the V segment lost 4 bases, leaving 3 bases of the junction unmatched. The sequencing input was naive CD4+ T cells sorted from blood. As to subset: CD45RA+ positively selected. The receptor was isolated from a woman in her twenties or thirties in good health. The rearrangement joins TRBV10-1 to TRBJ2-7, with 10 positions matching TRBD1. This chain's CDR3 is CASSAGQGPSYEQYF. The CDR3 DNA sequence: TGCGCCAGCAGTGCGGGACAGGGGCCCTCCTACGAGCAGTACTTC.